This TCR beta chain was profiled in a study of blood T cell repertoires in COVID-19. Turning to the study itself: The analysed material was cDNA or gDNA that came from T cells, B-cell-depleted T cells, or PBMCs.

This clone came up a few times. J lost 6 bases, V lost 8 bases, and 6 bases had no gene match. Germline CDR1 is SGHNT and CDR2 is YENEEA. CDR3 length: 14 amino acids. In the source study's methods: Scientists estimated how many nucleated cells there were by amplifying reference gene primers. TCRdb keeps only in-frame clones here, not all; method: immunoSEQ multiplex PCR. The D gene and trimming were derived from the DNA, and the V and J assignments and clone size from that table. Counted here are 110,000 to 150,000 clones, approximately 80% occurring once; the ten biggest clones make up roughly 4.7%. The genes are TRBV11-3 and TRBJ2-2; 10 bases agree with TRBD1. Sequencing input: peripheral blood. The receptor was isolated from a woman aged 45-59 years with acute or convalescent COVID-19. The CDR3 here is CASATGGLSGELFF. In DNA form, the CDR3 reads TGTGCCAGCGCGACAGGGGGCCTGTCCGGGGAGCTGTTTTTT. The entire variable domain, with the rest obtained from reference TRBV11-3 and TRBJ2-2, is as follows: EAGVVQSPRYKIIEKKQPVAFWCNPISGHNTLYWYLQNLGQGPELLIRYENEEAVDDSQLPKDRFSAERLKGVDSTLKIQPAELGDSAVYLCASATGGLSGELFFGEGSRLTVL.